Here is one T cell receptor beta chain with its context. Its specificity is unknown. Patients had newly diagnosed, untreated stage II-IVA oral cavity squamous cell carcinoma. The sample comes from a study of neoadjuvant anti-PD-1 for oral cavity cancer. General study results and limits: Each response group had just a few patients in TCR analyses.

Profiled with immunoSEQ multiplex PCR; TCRdb holds only in-frame clones, not every one. The repertoire has around 17,000 clones, 60% to 70% of them found once; the top ten carry approximately 2.4%. The CDR3 contains 15 residues. Germline CDR1 SGHRS, CDR2 YFSETQ. Unmatched junction bases numbered 5, after V lost 0 bases and J lost 7 bases. This TCR was sampled from a person aged 35-79 years with oral cavity squamous cell carcinoma. The V and J genes are TRBV5-1 and TRBJ2-1, with TRBD1 matching 9 bases. Material: PBMCs, obtained before nivolumab (anti-PD-1) treatment. The CDR3 here is CASSLEGQGRNEQFF. The CDR3 region has the DNA TGCGCCAGCAGCTTGGAGGGACAGGGTCGTAATGAGCAGTTCTTC.